A single sample gave rise to the 21 T cell receptor beta chains below, sequenced in a study of T cells in Graves' hyperthyroidism and ophthalmopathy. TCR beta CDR3 sequences were amplified from RNA transcripts. Using the HTBI primer set, a first-round RT-PCR was run on the TCR CDR3. MiXCR, run by TCRdb on the multiplex PCR reads, gives a single entry per CDR3 protein. In the table there are approximately 530,000 distinct CDR3 sequences, about a sixth of which are singletons. Sequenced sample: blood. These receptors originate from a woman aged 18-35 years with Graves' hyperthyroidism.

This clonotype has a count of ten or more. The chain employs TRBV30 and TRBJ1-2; unclear D gene. The CDR3 sequence is 15 residues long. The germline V gene has CDR1 GTSNPN and CDR2 SVGIG (reference sequence). With 0 bases removed from V and 2 bases from J, the gap between germline ends came to 13 bases. The CDR3 region is CAWSVKVMWNYGYTF. CDR3 DNA: TGTGCCTGGAGTGTCAAGGTCATGTGGAACTATGGCTACACCTTC.

In this sample, this clonotype turned up many times. The CDR3 here is CSTNLASTDTQYF. The CDR3 nucleotides are TGCAGTACCAACCTAGCTAGCACAGATACGCAGTATTTT. This chain uses TRBV20-1 with TRBJ2-3; D is possibly TRBD2 (5 bases). Trimming stripped 8 bases from V and 0 bases from J, with 12 bases between. The length of the CDR3 is 13 residues. The V gene's germline CDR1 is DFQATT and CDR2 SNEGSKA (reference sequence).

This clonotype was seen only a few times. The chain has TRBV12-5 and TRBJ1-1; perhaps TRBD1 as D (6 bases). Per germline, CDR1 LGHNT and CDR2 FRNRAP. CDR3 length: 16 amino acids. V dropped 0 bases and J dropped 4 bases, with 15 bases sitting between them. The CDR3 DNA follows: TGTGCTAGTGGTTTGGTACTCGGCGGAGGGGGCACTGAAGCTTTCTTT. Protein product: CASGLVLGGGGTEAFF.

The sample holds a few counts of this clonotype. The rearrangement uses TRBV10-3 and TRBJ2-2, with TRBD1 matching 8 bases. Germline V gene sequence: CDR1 ENHRY, CDR2 SYGVKD. The trim removed 7 bases at V and 1 base at J, leaving 2 bases unmatched. This CDR3 is built from 14 residues. The CDR3 spells CAIKGTGNTGELFF. The CDR3 coding sequence is TGTGCCATCAAGGGGACAGGGAACACCGGGGAGCTGTTTTTT.

The rearrangement links TRBV30 to TRBJ2-5; tentatively, D is TRBD2 (7 bases). Germline loops: CDR1 GTSNPN, CDR2 SVGIG (reference sequence). V was trimmed by 2 bases and J by 5 bases, leaving 15 bases between them. The CDR3 extends over 14 amino acids. This CDR3 is CAWSQGRGGETQYF. CDR3 nucleotides: TGTGCCTGGAGTCAAGGCAGGGGAGGGGAGACCCAGTACTTC.

This sequence joins TRBV5-1 and TRBJ2-7; 10 positions agree with TRBD1. Unmatched junction bases numbered 16, after V lost 7 bases and J lost 0 bases. Germline lookup yields CDR1 SGHRS and CDR2 YFSETQ. The CDR3 consists of 18 residues. CDR3 sequence reads: CASRAPGQGPPYSYEQYF. The CDR3 coding sequence is TGCGCCAGCCGGGCGCCGGGACAGGGGCCTCCTTACTCCTACGAGCAGTACTTC.

This clonotype was seen ten or more times. The chain links TRBV12-3 or TRBV12-4 to TRBJ1-5; TRBD1 might be the D (6 bases). This CDR3 is 17 amino acids long. Trimming pared 6 bases from V and 1 base from J, leaving 19 bases between. CDR3 nucleotides: TGTGCCAGCAGCAATCAGGGGTTATTACAAAGCAATCAGCCCCAGCATTTT. As protein: CASSNQGLLQSNQPQHF.

This chain links TRBV10-3 with TRBJ1-2, with D possibly TRBD1 on 5 matching bases. V was trimmed by 3 bases and J by 6 bases, leaving 14 bases between them. The CDR3 consists of 14 residues. Germline CDR1 and CDR2: ENHRY and SYGVKD. The CDR3 here is CAISDQGEVDGYTF. The DNA of the CDR3 is TGTGCCATCAGTGACCAGGGAGAGGTGGATGGCTACACCTTC.

The rearrangement joins TRBV28 to TRBJ1-1; 8 nucleotides line up with TRBD1. V lost 7 bases to trimming and J lost 1 base; unmatched junction nucleotides: 5. Germline lookup yields CDR1 MDHEN and CDR2 SYDVKM. The CDR3 extends over 14 amino acids. In nucleotides, the CDR3 is TGTGCCAGCAACGTACAGGGGGAGAACACTGAAGCTTTCTTT. Encoded protein: CASNVQGENTEAFF.

This clonotype showed up many times. The chain joins TRBV10-1 to TRBJ2-2; D unclear. The germline gives CDR1 WNHNN, CDR2 SYGVQD (reference sequence). V lost 7 bases, J lost 2 bases, and 11 bases lay in between. There are 14 residues in the CDR3. Here the CDR3 DNA reads TGCGCCAGCATGAAGGACGGAAACACCGGGGAGCTGTTTTTT. It codes for CASMKDGNTGELFF.

Regarding this clonotype: A much more abundant neighbour one base away suggests this may be a read error. V and J are TRBV28 and TRBJ1-4; D remains unclear. The germline gives CDR1 MDHEN, CDR2 SYDVKM. Between the trimmed V and J ends, which lost 6 bases and 2 bases, there was a span of 16 bases. This CDR3 is 16 amino acids long. The CDR3 coding sequence is TGTGCCAGCAGAACGTACTTCCCGGCCACTAATGAAAAACTGTTTTTT. This sequence encodes CASRTYFPATNEKLFF.

Only a few counts were recorded for this clonotype. The chain combines TRBV5-1 with TRBJ2-5; no clear D gene. Trimming removed 0 bases from V and 2 bases from J, with 8 bases in between. CDR1 and CDR2 (germline): SGHRS, YFSETQ. The CDR3 covers 14 residues. The CDR3 loop is CASSLVPSQETQYF. The CDR3 nucleotides read TGCGCCAGCAGCTTGGTTCCTAGTCAAGAGACCCAGTACTTC.

This clonotype has at least ten counts. This chain joins TRBV7-9 and TRBJ2-5, with D possibly matching TRBD1 (5 bases). The germline CDR1 and CDR2 sequences are SEHNR and FQNEAQ (reference sequence). V lost 5 bases to trimming and J lost 7 bases, with 23 bases between them. The CDR3 runs to 16 residues. CDR3 residues: CASSGSSRAAEGTQYF. In nucleotides, the CDR3 is TGTGCCAGCAGCGGAAGCTCCAGGGCTGCCGAAGGGACCCAGTACTTC.

This clonotype appeared once. The chain employs TRBV19 and TRBJ2-7; no clear D gene. Germline V lookup: CDR1 LNHDA, CDR2 SQIVND (reference sequence). V was clipped by 1 base and J by 2 bases, with 9 bases between them. This CDR3 contains 14 residues. CDR3 sequence (DNA): TGTGCCAGTAGTATAGCCTTCGGAGCCTACGAGCAGTACTTC. Its protein is CASSIAFGAYEQYF.

This clonotype was seen more than once but under ten times. This chain joins TRBV6-1 and TRBJ1-1, with a weak D call TRBD1 (5 bases). The ends were cut back, 5 bases at V and 0 bases at J, with 25 bases in the middle. From germline, CDR1 is MNHNS and CDR2 SASEGT. CDR3 size: 19 residues. The CDR3 nucleotides read TGTGCCAGCAGTTACTCGCCCTTTGGGGAGGGGTTTATGAACACTGAAGCTTTCTTT. It specifies CASSYSPFGEGFMNTEAFF.

This clonotype was seen once. The J gene is TRBJ2-6, the V gene TRBV24-1, with D perhaps matching TRBD1 (5 bases). CDR1 is KGHDR, CDR2 SFDVKD, per germline. The CDR3 consists of 15 residues. The V end lost 6 bases, the J end lost 2 bases, and 10 bases lay between the germline ends. This CDR3 is CATSFSRAGANVLTF. In nucleotides, the CDR3 is TGTGCCACCAGTTTCAGCAGGGCTGGGGCCAACGTCCTGACTTTC.

This chain links TRBV11-2 with TRBJ2-3; 16 bases line up with TRBD2. CDR1 is SGHAT, CDR2 FQNNGV, per germline. CDR3 length: 18 residues. V was clipped by 2 bases and J by 5 bases; unmatched bases: 7. CDR3 coding DNA: TGTGCCAGCAGCTTACCCAGGGGACTAGCGGGAGGGCGAGATACGCAGTATTTT. Translating it yields CASSLPRGLAGGRDTQYF.

This clonotype appeared a few times. The chain is built from TRBV20-1 and TRBJ2-1, with 11 bases fitting TRBD1. The CDR3 contains 14 residues. Germline V CDR1 and CDR2: DFQATT, SNEGSKA (reference sequence). V dropped 1 base and J dropped 12; count of bases not matched to a gene: 8. The CDR3 coding sequence is TGCAGTGCTAGAGTCGGGACAGGGGGATCGCGGCAGTTCTTC. Amino acid sequence: CSARVGTGGSRQFF.

The chain employs TRBV2 and TRBJ1-6, with 8 bases aligning to TRBD1. Germline V gene lookup returns CDR1 SNHLY and CDR2 FYNNEI. The CDR3 is 12 residues long. Germline trimming cut 9 bases from V and 6 bases from J; bases unmatched to any gene: 1. The CDR3 loop is CARGQANSPLHF. In nucleotides, the CDR3 is TGTGCCAGGGGACAGGCTAATTCACCCCTCCACTTT.

This chain connects TRBV18 to TRBJ2-5; no firm D call. This CDR3 comprises 13 residues. V was shortened by 0 bases and J by 4 bases, with 6 bases between the two germline ends. Germline-derived CDR1 and CDR2 are KGHSH and LQKENI. The CDR3 loop is CASSPPSSETQYF. CDR3 bases: TGTGCCAGCTCACCACCATCTTCAGAGACCCAGTACTTC.

This clonotype was found many times. CDR3 nucleotides: TGTGCCAGCTCACCACCAGCAGGGCCCAACACCATATATTTT. Its translation: CASSPPAGPNTIYF. V is TRBV18 and J is TRBJ1-3, with D perhaps TRBD1 (5 bases). Germline CDR1 and CDR2: KGHSH and LQKENI. The CDR3 covers 14 residues. Trimming took 0 bases from V and 7 from J, leaving 10 bases between them.